This T cell receptor (beta chain) comes out of a study of blood T cell repertoires in COVID-19. Per the original methods: How many nucleated cells were present was estimated from reference gene primer amplification. Repertoires were generated with immunoSEQ multiplex PCR, while TCRdb's copy carries only in-frame clones and drops some. V and J calls and clone size come straight from that table; D and trimming were deduced from the DNA. This sample yields tens of thousands of clones, of which under 85% are seen a single time; 7.5% to 10% belongs to the top ten. The sample taken for sequencing was peripheral blood. This TCR derives from a human donor in a cohort sampled during active COVID-19.

DNA of the CDR3: TGCGCCAGCAGCACCTACTTCATGAACACTGAAGCTTTCTTT. Translating gives CASSTYFMNTEAFF. The V call is TRBV5-1, the J call TRBJ1-1; no clear D gene. Trimming removed 4 bases at V and 0 bases at J, with 10 bases between. The length of the CDR3 is 14 residues. The germline gives CDR1 SGHRS, CDR2 YFSETQ. Filled out from reference TRBV5-1 and TRBJ1-1, the complete variable domain reads KAGVTQTPRYLIKTRGQQVTLSCSPISGHRSVSWYQQTPGQGLQFLFEYFSETQRNKGNFPGRFSGRQFSNSRSEMNVSTLELGDSALYLCASSTYFMNTEAFFGQGTRLTVV.